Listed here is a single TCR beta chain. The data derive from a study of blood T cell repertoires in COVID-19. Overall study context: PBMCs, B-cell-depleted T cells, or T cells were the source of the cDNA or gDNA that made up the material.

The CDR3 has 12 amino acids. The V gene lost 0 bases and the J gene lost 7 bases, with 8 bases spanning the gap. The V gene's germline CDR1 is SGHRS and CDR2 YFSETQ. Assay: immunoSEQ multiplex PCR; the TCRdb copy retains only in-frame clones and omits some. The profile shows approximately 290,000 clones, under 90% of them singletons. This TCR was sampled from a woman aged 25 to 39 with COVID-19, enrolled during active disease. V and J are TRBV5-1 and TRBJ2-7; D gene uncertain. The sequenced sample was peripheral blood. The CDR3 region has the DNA TGCGCCAGCAGCTTGGACAGTAGAGAGCAGTACTTC. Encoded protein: CASSLDSREQYF. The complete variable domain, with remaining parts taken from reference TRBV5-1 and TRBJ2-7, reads KAGVTQTPRYLIKTRGQQVTLSCSPISGHRSVSWYQQTPGQGLQFLFEYFSETQRNKGNFPGRFSGRQFSNSRSEMNVSTLELGDSALYLCASSLDSREQYFGPGTRLTVT.